This paragraph covers one T cell receptor (beta chain) sequence. Its antigen is currently unknown. The data were obtained in a study of cytomegalovirus exposure and HLA in healthy donors. The wider study: Early released data comprised around 80 million unique TCRs from HLA-typed donors. General study results and limits: TCR beta V segments were, for the most part, productive about 87% or about 30% of the time in an earlier analysis. The classifier, whose performance was assessed in both the original and validation cohorts, reportedly diagnosed cytomegalovirus status with high specificity and sensitivity. In a later analysis, DRB1 alleles had the most associated TCRs; HLA-C alleles the fewest.

This CDR3 region has 15 residues. V lost 2 bases to trimming and J lost 6 bases; unmatched junction nucleotides: 6. Germline lookup yields CDR1 MNHEY and CDR2 SVGAGI. A multiplex PCR was run with 60 Vbeta primers and 13 Jbeta primers. Measured with immunoSEQ multiplex PCR; TCRdb has only the in-frame clones, and not every one. The table shows over 150,000 clones, with about 63% occurring only once. This clonotype originated in a woman in her thirties or forties in good health and CMV-seropositive. V gene TRBV6-5 combines with J gene TRBJ2-3; TRBD1 matches at 9 bases. Sequencing was done on a sample of PBMCs. The CDR3 region is CASSYNRGRRDTQYF. The CDR3 DNA sequence: TGTGCCAGCAGTTACAACAGGGGGCGCAGGGATACGCAGTATTTT.